The 18 T cell receptor beta chains listed next were all sequenced from one sample in a study of technical replicates of blood from a few donors. The repertoire was sequenced with immunoSEQ multiplex PCR; TCRdb's copy has only in-frame clones and lacks some. The repertoire has 80,000 or so clones, 95% of them found once; the top ten carry roughly 0.4%. The sample taken for sequencing was T cells isolated from PBMCs. These receptors were obtained from a human donor in good health.

This chain joins TRBV9 and TRBJ2-3; D uncertain. The germline CDR1 and CDR2 sequences are SGDLS and YYNGEE. V was cut by 3 bases and J by 0 bases, with 5 bases left in between. The CDR3 totals 13 residues. The CDR3 DNA is TGTGCCAGCAGCGGGCCGAGCACAGATACGCAGTATTTT. Translating it yields CASSGPSTDTQYF.

The gene calls are TRBV5-1 and TRBJ2-3, with TRBD2 matching 12 bases. This CDR3 region has 16 residues. Germline loops: CDR1 SGHRS, CDR2 YFSETQ. V trimming: 2 bases; J trimming: 4 bases; junction bases outside the gene matches: 5. The CDR3 is CASSLPGTSGSDTQYF. The CDR3, as DNA: TGCGCCAGCAGCTTACCAGGGACTAGCGGGTCAGATACGCAGTATTTT.

The J gene is TRBJ2-3, the V gene TRBV2; TRBD2 aligns across 12 bases. This CDR3 region has 15 residues. The germline CDR1 and CDR2 sequences are SNHLY and FYNNEI. With V trimmed by 8 bases and J by 2 bases, 5 bases remained unmatched. The CDR3 sequence is CASRTSGAYTDTQYF. The CDR3 DNA is TGTGCCAGCCGGACTAGCGGGGCCTACACAGATACGCAGTATTTT.

This chain joins TRBV6-5 and TRBJ1-2, with 8 bases lining up with TRBD1. This CDR3 has 13 amino acids. CDR1 and CDR2 (germline): MNHEY, SVGAGI. V shed 7 bases and J 6 bases; nucleotides not matched to a gene: 7. The CDR3 region has the DNA TGTGCCAGCACCTCGCAGGGGGCGAATGGCTACACCTTC. Encoded protein: CASTSQGANGYTF.

V gene TRBV7-8 combines with J gene TRBJ2-2, with a possible D match to TRBD2 (5 bases). Trimming shortened V by 10 bases and J by 3 bases, and 9 bases separated the two germline ends. The germline V gene encodes CDR1 SGHVS and CDR2 FQNEAQ. The CDR3 runs 12 residues. The CDR3 loop reads CATAGDTGELFF. CDR3 sequence (DNA): TGTGCCACCGCCGGGGACACCGGGGAGCTGTTTTTT.

The genes are TRBV15 and TRBJ1-1; a possible D gene is TRBD1 (5 bases). The CDR3 has 13 amino acids. The germline gives CDR1 LNHNV, CDR2 YYDKDF (reference sequence). Trimming removed 2 bases at V and 6 bases at J, with 10 bases between. This chain's CDR3 is CATSRRQSPEAFF. The CDR3 DNA sequence: TGTGCCACCAGCAGAAGACAGTCTCCTGAAGCTTTCTTT.

V is TRBV6-5 and J is TRBJ2-6; D may be TRBD2 (5 bases). This CDR3 contains 15 residues. Trimming removed 6 bases from V and 4 bases from J, with 13 bases in between. Germline CDR1 and CDR2: MNHEY and SVGAGI. CDR3 region: CASRRGISGANVLTF. DNA for the CDR3: TGTGCCAGCAGACGAGGGATTTCGGGGGCCAACGTCCTGACTTTC.

V and J are TRBV30 and TRBJ2-1; no reliable D call. V lost 1 base and J 6 bases, leaving 7 bases between the germline ends. CDR3 length equals 12 residues. CDR1 and CDR2 (germline): GTSNPN, SVGIG (reference sequence). DNA of the CDR3: TGTGCCTGGAGTGCCCTCGTCAATGAGCAGTTCTTC. Residues: CAWSALVNEQFF.

This chain uses TRBV29-1 with TRBJ2-7, with a possible D match to TRBD2 (6 bases). Germline CDR1 and CDR2: SQVTM and ANQGSEA. The CDR3 covers 13 residues. Deletions cut 1 base from V and 0 bases from J, with 7 bases between. This CDR3 reads CSVEGGDSYEQYF. In nucleotides, the CDR3 is TGCAGCGTTGAAGGGGGGGACTCCTACGAGCAGTACTTC.

J is TRBJ2-1 and V is TRBV9; perhaps TRBD2 as D (6 bases). This CDR3 comprises 12 residues. Per the germline V gene, CDR1 is SGDLS and CDR2 is YYNGEE. V was pared by 1 base and J by 10 bases, with 9 bases between. CDR3 DNA sequence: TGTGCCAGCAGCGTAAGGCGGGGCGAGCAGTTCTTC. Residues: CASSVRRGEQFF.

This chain joins TRBV7-2 and TRBJ2-5; 13 bases are shared with TRBD2. With 5 bases clipped from V and 5 bases from J, the junction kept 11 bases outside the gene matches. The CDR3 loop spans 17 amino acids. Germline CDR1 is SGHTA and CDR2 is FQGNSA. In DNA form, the CDR3 reads TGTGCCAGCAGCACGTGGACTAGCGGGAGATCGTCGGAGACCCAGTACTTC. Protein sequence: CASSTWTSGRSSETQYF.

The chain links TRBV2 to TRBJ1-1; D is perhaps TRBD1 (6 bases). The CDR3 contains 12 residues. Looked up from germline, CDR1 is SNHLY and CDR2 is FYNNEI. V lost 10 bases to trimming and J lost 1 base, with 10 bases between them. CDR3 sequence: CATGAENTEAFF. The CDR3 bases are TGTGCCACAGGGGCAGAGAACACTGAAGCTTTCTTT.

The V and J genes are TRBV6-5 and TRBJ1-2, with D perhaps matching TRBD1 (5 bases). Trimming cost V 4 bases and J 5 bases, with 5 bases left between them. Germline V gives CDR1 MNHEY, CDR2 SVGAGI. This CDR3 has 11 residues. This chain's CDR3 is CASSSGYGYTF. CDR3 coding DNA: TGTGCCAGCAGTTCAGGGTATGGCTACACCTTC.

V gene TRBV5-6 combines with J gene TRBJ2-3; no firm D call. Trimming took off 3 bases at V and 4 bases at J, with 9 bases between the two ends. This CDR3 comprises 13 residues. Germline-derived CDR1 and CDR2 are SGHDT and YYEEEE. The CDR3 DNA sequence: TGTGCCAGCAGCTGGCTCGAGGCAGATACGCAGTATTTT. It encodes CASSWLEADTQYF.

V usage is TRBV6-1 and J usage is TRBJ2-7; 10 nucleotides agree with TRBD1. Unmatched junction bases numbered 9, after V lost 6 bases and J lost 4 bases. This CDR3 region has 15 residues. Germline V CDR1 and CDR2: MNHNS, SASEGT. CDR3 sequence: CASRPGTGEAYEQYF. The CDR3 DNA follows: TGTGCCAGCAGACCCGGGACAGGGGAAGCATACGAGCAGTACTTC.

V is TRBV29-1 and J is TRBJ2-6; TRBD1 matches 8 bases. V gave up 4 bases and J gave up 1 base; unmatched junction bases: 9. The V gene's germline CDR1 is SQVTM and CDR2 ANQGSEA. The CDR3 sequence is 17 residues long. The CDR3 bases are TGCAGCGTTGTTTCGGACAGGGCAGGATCTGGGGCCAACGTCCTGACTTTC. It codes for CSVVSDRAGSGANVLTF. The whole variable domain, remainder taken from reference TRBV29-1 and TRBJ2-6, is SAVISQKPSRDICQRGTSLTIQCQVDSQVTMMFWYRQQPGQSLTLIATANQGSEATYESGFVIDKFPISRPNLTFSTLTVSNMSPEDSSIYLCSVVSDRAGSGANVLTFGAGSRLTVL.

This clone was detected once. The chain has TRBV28 and TRBJ1-2; maybe TRBD1 (6 bases). The V end lost 7 bases, the J end lost 1 base, and 19 bases lay between the germline ends. Germline loops: CDR1 MDHEN, CDR2 SYDVKM. The CDR3 spans 16 residues. CDR3 coding DNA: TGTGCCAGCAACCAGGTCGGGGGGACACTTAACTATGGCTACACCTTC. Residues: CASNQVGGTLNYGYTF.

The CDR3 loop is CASSELLYTGELFF. The CDR3 nucleotides are TGTGCCAGCAGTGAATTACTTTACACCGGGGAGCTGTTTTTT. V and J are TRBV6-1 and TRBJ2-2, with unresolved D. The V and J ends lost 2 bases and 3 bases respectively, with 7 bases between them. This CDR3 has 14 amino acids. Germline loops: CDR1 MNHNS, CDR2 SASEGT.